This is a list of T cell receptor beta chains from one sample in a study of CD8+ T cells in alopecia areata. Some clones are missing from TCRdb's copy, which holds only in-frame ones; the method was immunoSEQ multiplex PCR. The table has 10,000 to 15,000 clones, about two thirds seen once. The starting material was skin, obtained at week 4, from a patient treated with tofacitinib. Source of these receptors: a human donor with alopecia areata. CDR3s leave out the opening cysteine and the closing phenylalanine or tryptophan. A D gene is named only where the DNA matches it firmly.

TRBJ2-7	TRBV5-1	NA	ASSPGGLFYEQY
TRBJ2-2	TRBV9	NA	ASSVGPVSVGNTGELF
TRBJ2-1	TRBV7-9	TRBD2	ASSLVGGRNEQF
TRBJ2-7	TRBV2	NA	ASNPGATYEQY
TRBJ1-5	TRBV6-5	NA	ASSYPGGPQH
TRBJ2-3	TRBV7-4	NA	ASSLCYTSTDTQY
TRBJ1-1	TRBV18	TRBD1	ASSPQGGNTEAF
TRBJ1-1	TRBV6-1	NA	ASSESRLNTEAF
TRBJ1-4	TRBV10-2	NA	ASRTGTNEKLF
TRBJ1-2	TRBV7-2	TRBD1	ASTRGGRRDGYT
TRBJ2-1	TRBV4-2	NA	ASRPGGGHDNEQF
TRBJ1-1	TRBV15	TRBD1	ATSRDRAGGFGNTEAF
TRBJ1-1	TRBV7-9	NA	ASSPEVNTEAF
TRBJ1-2	TRBV6-6	NA	ASSDGGARYGYT
TRBJ2-3	TRBV10-2	TRBD2	ASTVRGGGSTDTQY
TRBJ2-1	TRBV7-2	NA	ASSPRIGSEQF
TRBJ1-1	TRBV28	NA	ASSLSIRGTEAF
TRBJ1-2	TRBV6-1	NA	ASSEGSPNYGYT
TRBJ2-5	TRBV11-2	NA	ASSLARTTQETQY
TRBJ1-5	TRBV27	TRBD1	ASSPVQGARQPQH
TRBJ2-7	TRBV7-9	TRBD1	ASSWTGSNNEQY
TRBJ1-4	TRBV20-1	NA	RAPREKLF
TRBJ2-1	TRBV7-2	TRBD2	ASSARLAGAIYNEQF
TRBJ1-2	TRBV4-3	NA	ASSQEGSLWGYT
TRBJ2-7	TRBV28	NA	ASSPPEPPSYEQY
TRBJ2-2	TRBV4-3	NA	ASSHKAGTSYTGELF
TRBJ1-1	TRBV4-2	TRBD1	ASSPWQGVANTEAF
TRBJ1-2	TRBV6-1	NA	AGILGTAVRYGYT
TRBJ1-4	TRBV6-5	TRBD1	ASSSPRTGEDEKLF
TRBJ1-2	TRBV7-2	NA	ASSQRYGYT
TRBJ1-1	TRBV18	NA	ASSPSRDTEAF
TRBJ2-1	TRBV5-4	NA	ASRREQGTREQF
TRBJ2-5	TRBV10-1	NA	ASSDRDPQETQY
TRBJ2-6	TRBV4-3	TRBD1	ASSPGTGGLGGANVLT
TRBJ1-2	TRBV29-1	NA	SVRQLNYGYT
TRBJ1-6	TRBV27	NA	ASSLGGTYNSPLH
TRBJ1-5	TRBV19	NA	ASSIEGATPQH
TRBJ2-1	TRBV2	TRBD1	ASRASTRDRGLNEQF
TRBJ1-1	TRBV7-2	NA	ASSLEENTEAF
TRBJ1-3	TRBV5-6	NA	ASSNTGTIGNTIY